This TCR beta chain originates from a study of molecular identifiers for immune sequencing clone quantification. Study overall: Replicate RNA from about 20,000 or 100,000 naive CD8 T cells formed five aliquots; four were sequenced.

Naive CD8 library inputs spanned 20,000 to 1,000,000 sorted cells and 10%, 30% or 50% RNA. CDR3 length: 15 residues. The V and J ends lost 6 bases and 0 bases respectively, with 11 bases between them. Germline-derived CDR1 and CDR2 are SGHVS and FQNEAQ. Listed TCR primers and previously described methods were used for bulk TCR libraries. TCRdb reanalysed the PCR reads using MiXCR and keeps one entry per CDR3 protein. The sample shows around 470,000 distinct CDR3 sequences, 20% to 25% of them seen only once. This clonotype was picked up a small number of times. Its antigen is unidentified. Study-wide findings and caveats: Clones exceeding 20 RNA copies carried over 99% of effector molecules but under 1% of naive-cell molecules.

V is TRBV7-8 and J is TRBJ1-4; D might be TRBD1 (5 bases). The sequenced sample consisted of naive CD8+ T cells from blood, with Jurkat cell RNA spiked in. Regarding subset: FACS-sorted CD8+CD4-CCR7+CD45RA+ naive T cells. The clonotype comes from a human donor in good health. Some libraries in this study had Jurkat cell RNA spiked in. CDR3 bases: TGTGCCAGCAGAGACACGGGGGCAACTAATGAAAAACTGTTTTTT. Residues: CASRDTGATNEKLFF.